The entry below describes one T cell receptor (beta chain). Deletions cut 5 bases from V and 6 bases from J, with 18 bases between. The CDR3 spans 15 residues. Per the germline V gene, CDR1 is SGHAT and CDR2 is FQNNGV. The sample is drawn from a study of control samples from healthy donors and cancer patients. The protocol was immunoSEQ multiplex PCR, while the TCRdb copy is restricted to in-frame clones and leaves out a portion. The sample carries around 190,000 clones, around 90% recorded once. The TCR sequence derives from a woman in her forties or fifties in good health. The chain couples TRBV11-2 to TRBJ2-3; D not resolved. The sequencing input was blood. For the CDR3, the DNA is TGTGCCAGCAGCATTAACCCCGGAGTTGGGGATACGCAGTATTTT. Translated, it gives CASSINPGVGDTQYF. The variable domain in full, completed from reference TRBV11-2 and TRBJ2-3, reads EAGVAQSPRYKIIEKRQSVAFWCNPISGHATLYWYQQILGQGPKLLIQFQNNGVVDDSQLPKDRFSAERLKGVDSTLKIQPAKLEDSAVYLCASSINPGVGDTQYFGPGTRLTVL.